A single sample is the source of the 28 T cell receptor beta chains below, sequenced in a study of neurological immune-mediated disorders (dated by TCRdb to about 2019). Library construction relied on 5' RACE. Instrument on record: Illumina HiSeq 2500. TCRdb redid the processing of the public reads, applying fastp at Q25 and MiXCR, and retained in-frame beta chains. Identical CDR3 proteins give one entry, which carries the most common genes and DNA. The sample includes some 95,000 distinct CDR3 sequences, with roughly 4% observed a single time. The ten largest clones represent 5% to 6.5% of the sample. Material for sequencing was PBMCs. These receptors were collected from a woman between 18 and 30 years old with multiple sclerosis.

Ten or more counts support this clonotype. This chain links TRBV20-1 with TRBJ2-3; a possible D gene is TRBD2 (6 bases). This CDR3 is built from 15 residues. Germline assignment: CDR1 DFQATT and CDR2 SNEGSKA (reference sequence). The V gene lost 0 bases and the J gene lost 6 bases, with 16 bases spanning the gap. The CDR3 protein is CSARDQSGVFDTQYF. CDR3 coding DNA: TGCAGTGCTAGAGATCAGTCGGGAGTTTTCGATACGCAGTATTTT.

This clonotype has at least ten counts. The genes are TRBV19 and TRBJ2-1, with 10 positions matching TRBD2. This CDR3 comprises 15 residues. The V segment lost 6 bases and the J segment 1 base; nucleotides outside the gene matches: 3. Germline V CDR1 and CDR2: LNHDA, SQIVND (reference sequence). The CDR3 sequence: CASSGLAASYNEQFF. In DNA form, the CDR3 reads TGTGCCAGTAGCGGACTAGCGGCGTCCTACAATGAGCAGTTCTTC.

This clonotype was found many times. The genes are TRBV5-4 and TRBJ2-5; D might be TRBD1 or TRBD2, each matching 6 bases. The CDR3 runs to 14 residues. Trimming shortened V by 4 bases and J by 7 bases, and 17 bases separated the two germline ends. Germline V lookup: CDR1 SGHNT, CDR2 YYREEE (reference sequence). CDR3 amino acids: CASSPQAEGGTQYF. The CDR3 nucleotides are TGTGCCAGCAGCCCGCAGGCCGAGGGGGGGACCCAGTACTTC.

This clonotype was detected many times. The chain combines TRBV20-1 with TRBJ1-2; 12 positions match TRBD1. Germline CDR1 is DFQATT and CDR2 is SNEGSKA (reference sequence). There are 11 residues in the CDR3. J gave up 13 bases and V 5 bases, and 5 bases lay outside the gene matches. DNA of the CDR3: TGCAGTGCTTGGGACAGGGGGCAGGTCACCTTC. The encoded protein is CSAWDRGQVTF.

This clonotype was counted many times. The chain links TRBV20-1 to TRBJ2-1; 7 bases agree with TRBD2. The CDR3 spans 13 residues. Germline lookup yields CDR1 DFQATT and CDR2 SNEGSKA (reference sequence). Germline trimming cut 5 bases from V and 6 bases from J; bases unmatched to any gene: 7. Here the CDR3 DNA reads TGCAGTGCTCCGATCGGGGGGATCAATGAGCAGTTCTTC. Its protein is CSAPIGGINEQFF.

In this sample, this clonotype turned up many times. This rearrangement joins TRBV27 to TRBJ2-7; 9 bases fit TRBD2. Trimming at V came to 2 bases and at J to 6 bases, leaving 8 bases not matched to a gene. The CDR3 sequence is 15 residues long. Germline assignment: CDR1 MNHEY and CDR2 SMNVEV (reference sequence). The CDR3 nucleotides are TGTGCCAGCAGTTTACTTAGCGGGAGCCGGGCCGAGCAGTACTTC. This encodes CASSLLSGSRAEQYF.

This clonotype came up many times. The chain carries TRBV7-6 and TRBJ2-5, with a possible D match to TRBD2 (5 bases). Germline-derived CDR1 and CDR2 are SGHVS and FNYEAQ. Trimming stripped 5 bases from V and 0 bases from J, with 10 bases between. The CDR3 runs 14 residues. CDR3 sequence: CASSPGMYQETQYF. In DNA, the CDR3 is TGTGCCAGCAGCCCCGGGATGTACCAAGAGACCCAGTACTTC.

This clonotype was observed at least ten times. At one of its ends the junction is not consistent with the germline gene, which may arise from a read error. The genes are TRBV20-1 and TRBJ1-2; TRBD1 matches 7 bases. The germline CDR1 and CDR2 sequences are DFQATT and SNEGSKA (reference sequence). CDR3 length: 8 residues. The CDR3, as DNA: TGCAGTCCCGGGGGACAGAACTTC. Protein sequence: CSPGGQNF.

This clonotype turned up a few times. The CDR3 region is CASSQVGGGYTEAFF. The CDR3, as DNA: TGCGCCAGCAGCCAAGTGGGCGGAGGTTACACTGAAGCTTTCTTT. The chain uses TRBV4-3 and TRBJ1-1; unclear D gene. V shed 1 base and J shed 3 bases, with 12 bases lying between them. Germline lookup yields CDR1 LGHNA and CDR2 YSLEER. This CDR3 spans 15 amino acids.

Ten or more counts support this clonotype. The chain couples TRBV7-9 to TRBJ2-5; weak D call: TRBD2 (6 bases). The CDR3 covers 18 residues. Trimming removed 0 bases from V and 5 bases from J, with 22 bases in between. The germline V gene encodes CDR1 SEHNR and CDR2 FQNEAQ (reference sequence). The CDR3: CASSLAGSSPYGGETQYF. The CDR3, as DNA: TGTGCCAGCAGCTTAGCGGGATCCAGCCCATACGGAGGGGAGACCCAGTACTTC.

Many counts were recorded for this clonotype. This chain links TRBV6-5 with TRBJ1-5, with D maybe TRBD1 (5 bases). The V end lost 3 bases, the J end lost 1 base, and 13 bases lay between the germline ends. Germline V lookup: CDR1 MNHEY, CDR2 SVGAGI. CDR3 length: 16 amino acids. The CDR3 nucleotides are TGTGCCAGCAGTTATAAGGTGTCAGGGAGCAATCAGCCCCAGCATTTT. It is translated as CASSYKVSGSNQPQHF.

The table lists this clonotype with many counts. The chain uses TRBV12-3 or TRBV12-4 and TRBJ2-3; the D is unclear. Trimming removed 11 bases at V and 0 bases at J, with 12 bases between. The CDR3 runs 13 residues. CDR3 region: CAGSAGSTDTQYF. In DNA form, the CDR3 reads TGTGCCGGTTCAGCAGGCAGCACAGATACGCAGTATTTT.

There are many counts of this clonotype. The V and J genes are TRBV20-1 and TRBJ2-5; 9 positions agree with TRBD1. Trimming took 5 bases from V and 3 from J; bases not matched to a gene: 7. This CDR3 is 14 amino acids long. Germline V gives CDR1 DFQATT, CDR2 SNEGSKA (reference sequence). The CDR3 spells CSAWSGTGKETQYF. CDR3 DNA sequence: TGCAGTGCTTGGTCCGGGACAGGGAAAGAGACCCAGTACTTC.

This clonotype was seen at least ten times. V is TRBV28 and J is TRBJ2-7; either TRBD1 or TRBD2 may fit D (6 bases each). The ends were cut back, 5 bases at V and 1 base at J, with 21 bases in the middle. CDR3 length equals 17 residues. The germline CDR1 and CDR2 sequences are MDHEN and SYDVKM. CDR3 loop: CASSPTGDIFQSYEQYF. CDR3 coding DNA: TGTGCCAGCAGTCCTACGGGGGACATTTTTCAGTCCTACGAGCAGTACTTC. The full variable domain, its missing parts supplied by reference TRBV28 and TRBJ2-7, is DVKVTQSSRYLVKRTGEKVFLECVQDMDHENMFWYRQDPGLGLRLIYFSYDVKMKEKGDIPEGYSVSREKKERFSLILESASTNQTSMYLCASSPTGDIFQSYEQYFGPGTRLTVT.

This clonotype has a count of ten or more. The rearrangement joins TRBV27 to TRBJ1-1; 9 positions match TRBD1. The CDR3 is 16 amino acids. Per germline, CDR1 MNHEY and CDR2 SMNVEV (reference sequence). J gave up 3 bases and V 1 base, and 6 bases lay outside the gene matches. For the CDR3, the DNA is TGTGCCAGCAGTTTATACAGGGGGCGGGGGTACACTGAAGCTTTCTTT. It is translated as CASSLYRGRGYTEAFF.

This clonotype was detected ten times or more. CDR3 in DNA: TGTGCCAGCAGTCAGCGGGACCGCTCCTACGAGCAGTACTTC. It is translated as CASSQRDRSYEQYF. The V call is TRBV28, the J call TRBJ2-7, with 7 bases fitting TRBD2. The CDR3 loop spans 14 amino acids. With 5 bases clipped from V and 0 bases from J, the junction kept 4 bases outside the gene matches. In germline, CDR1 is MDHEN, CDR2 SYDVKM. Variable domain in full (rest from reference TRBV28 and TRBJ2-7): DVKVTQSSRYLVKRTGEKVFLECVQDMDHENMFWYRQDPGLGLRLIYFSYDVKMKEKGDIPEGYSVSREKKERFSLILESASTNQTSMYLCASSQRDRSYEQYFGPGTRLTVT.

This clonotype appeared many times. The CDR3 nucleotides read TGTGCCAGCAGTCTGGACAAAAACTATGGCTACACCTTC. Translated: CASSLDKNYGYTF. The chain links TRBV6-5 to TRBJ1-2, with D perhaps TRBD1 (5 bases). CDR3 length: 13 amino acids. Germline-derived CDR1 and CDR2 are MNHEY and SVGAGI. V gave up 5 bases and J gave up 2 bases, with 9 bases separating them.

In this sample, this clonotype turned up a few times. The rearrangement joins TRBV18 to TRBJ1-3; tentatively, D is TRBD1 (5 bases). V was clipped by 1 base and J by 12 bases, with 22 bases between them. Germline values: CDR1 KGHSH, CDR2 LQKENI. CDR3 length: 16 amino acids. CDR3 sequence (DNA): TGTGCCAGCTCACCACAAGACAGCAAAGCTGGAAAAAACATATATTTT. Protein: CASSPQDSKAGKNIYF.

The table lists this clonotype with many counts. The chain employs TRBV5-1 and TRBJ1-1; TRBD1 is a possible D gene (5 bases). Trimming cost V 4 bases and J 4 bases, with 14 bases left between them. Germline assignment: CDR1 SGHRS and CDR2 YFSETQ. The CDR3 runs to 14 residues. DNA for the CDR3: TGCGCCAGCAGCCAGACAGTCCAAAGCACTGAAGCTTTCTTT. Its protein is CASSQTVQSTEAFF.

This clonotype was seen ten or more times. The CDR3 DNA follows: TGCAGCGCGCAGGGGGGGACTGAAGCTTTCTTT. Its protein is CSAQGGTEAFF. The genes are TRBV29-1 and TRBJ1-1; 7 bases map to TRBD1. V shed 7 bases, J shed 5 bases, and the junction held 4 bases outside the gene matches. Germline lookup yields CDR1 SQVTM and CDR2 ANQGSEA. The CDR3 length is 11 residues.

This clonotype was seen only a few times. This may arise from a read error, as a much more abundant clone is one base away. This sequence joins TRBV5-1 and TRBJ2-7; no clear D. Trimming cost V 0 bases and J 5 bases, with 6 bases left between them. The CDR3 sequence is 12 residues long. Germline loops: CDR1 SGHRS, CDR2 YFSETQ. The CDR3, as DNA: TGCGCCAGCAGCTTGGAAGGGAACGAGCAGTACTTC. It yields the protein CASSLEGNEQYF. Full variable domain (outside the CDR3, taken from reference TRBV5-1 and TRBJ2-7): KAGVTQTPRYLIKTRGQQVTLSCSPISGHRSVSWYQQTPGQGLQFLFEYFSETQRNKGNFPGRFSGRQFSNSRSEMNVSTLELGDSALYLCASSLEGNEQYFGPGTRLTVT.

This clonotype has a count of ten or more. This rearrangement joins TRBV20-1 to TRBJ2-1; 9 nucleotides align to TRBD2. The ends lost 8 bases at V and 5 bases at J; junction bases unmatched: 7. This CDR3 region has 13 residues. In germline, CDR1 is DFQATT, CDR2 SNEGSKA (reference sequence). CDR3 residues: CSSALAGHNEQFF. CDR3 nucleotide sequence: TGCAGTTCCGCTCTAGCGGGGCACAATGAGCAGTTCTTC.

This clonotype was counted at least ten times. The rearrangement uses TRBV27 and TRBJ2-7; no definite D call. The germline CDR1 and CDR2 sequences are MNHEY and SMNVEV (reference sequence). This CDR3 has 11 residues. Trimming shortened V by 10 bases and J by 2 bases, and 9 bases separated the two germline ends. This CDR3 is CATGEAYEQYF. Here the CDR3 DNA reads TGTGCCACCGGTGAAGCCTACGAGCAGTACTTC.

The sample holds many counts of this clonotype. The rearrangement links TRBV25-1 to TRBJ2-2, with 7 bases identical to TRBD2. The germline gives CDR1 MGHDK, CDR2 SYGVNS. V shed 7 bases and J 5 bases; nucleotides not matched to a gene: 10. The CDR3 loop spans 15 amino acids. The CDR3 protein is CASKGVTSRTGELFF. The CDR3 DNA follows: TGTGCCAGCAAAGGGGTGACTAGCCGAACCGGGGAGCTGTTTTTT.

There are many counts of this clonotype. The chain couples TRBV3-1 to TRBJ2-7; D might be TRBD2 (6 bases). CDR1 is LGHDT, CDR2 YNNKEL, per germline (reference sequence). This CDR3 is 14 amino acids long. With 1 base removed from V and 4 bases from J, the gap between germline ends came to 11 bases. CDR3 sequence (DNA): TGTGCCAGCAGCCAAGTGGTCGGGGGTTACGAGCAGTACTTC. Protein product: CASSQVVGGYEQYF.

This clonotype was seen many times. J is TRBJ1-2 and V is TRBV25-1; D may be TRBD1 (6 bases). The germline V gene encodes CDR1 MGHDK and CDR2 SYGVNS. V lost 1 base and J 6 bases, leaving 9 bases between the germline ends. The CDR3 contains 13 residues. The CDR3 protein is CASSEWGLDGYTF. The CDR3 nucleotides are TGTGCCAGCAGTGAATGGGGGCTGGATGGCTACACCTTC.

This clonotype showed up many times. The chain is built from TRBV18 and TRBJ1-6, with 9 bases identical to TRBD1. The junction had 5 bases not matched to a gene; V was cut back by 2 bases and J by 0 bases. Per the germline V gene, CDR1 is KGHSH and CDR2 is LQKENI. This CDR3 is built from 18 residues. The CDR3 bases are TGTGCCAGCTCACCAGGACAGGGGCCGAGCTCCTATAATTCACCCCTCCACTTT. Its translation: CASSPGQGPSSYNSPLHF. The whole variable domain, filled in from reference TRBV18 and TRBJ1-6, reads NAGVMQNPRHLVRRRGQEARLRCSPMKGHSHVYWYRQLPEEGLKFMVYLQKENIIDESGMPKERFSAEFPKEGPSILRIQQVVRGDSAAYFCASSPGQGPSSYNSPLHFGNGTRLTVT.

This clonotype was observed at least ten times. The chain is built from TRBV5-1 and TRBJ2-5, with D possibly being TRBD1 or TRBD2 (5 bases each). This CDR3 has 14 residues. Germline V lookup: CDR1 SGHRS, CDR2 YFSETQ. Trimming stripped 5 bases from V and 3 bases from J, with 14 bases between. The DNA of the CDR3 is TGCGCCAGCAGTTTTCAGGGAGCGGAAGAGACCCAGTACTTC. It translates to CASSFQGAEETQYF.